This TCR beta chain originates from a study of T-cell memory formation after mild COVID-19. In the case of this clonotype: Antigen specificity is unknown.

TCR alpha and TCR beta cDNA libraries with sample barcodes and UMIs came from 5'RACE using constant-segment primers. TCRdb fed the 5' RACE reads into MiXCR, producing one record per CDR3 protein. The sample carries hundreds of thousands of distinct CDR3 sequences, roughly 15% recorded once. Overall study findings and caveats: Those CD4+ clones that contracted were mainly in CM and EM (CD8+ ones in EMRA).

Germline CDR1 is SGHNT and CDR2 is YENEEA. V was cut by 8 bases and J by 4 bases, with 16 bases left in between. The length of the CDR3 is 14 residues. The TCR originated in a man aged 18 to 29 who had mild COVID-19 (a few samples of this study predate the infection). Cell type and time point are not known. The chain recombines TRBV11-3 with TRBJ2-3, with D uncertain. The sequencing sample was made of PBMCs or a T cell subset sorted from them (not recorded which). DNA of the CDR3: TGTGCCAGCGGAGCAGGACCCTCGGCAGATACGCAGTATTTT. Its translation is CASGAGPSADTQYF.